Each of the 15 T cell receptor beta chains below was sequenced from the same sample in a study of monozygotic twins with inflammatory bowel disease. One entry per CDR3 protein, without DNA, is what TCRdb gives after re-calling the 5' RACE reads. The table lists 420,000 or so distinct CDR3 sequences. What was sequenced was blood. All receptors come from a human donor with ulcerative colitis or Crohn's disease, or a healthy co-twin of an affected twin (not recorded which).

This sequence joins TRBV7-3 and TRBJ2-1. CDR1 and CDR2 (germline): SGHTA, FQGTGA. This CDR3 spans 13 amino acids. The CDR3 loop is CASSLIPGSEQFF.

The V and J genes are TRBV7-2 and TRBJ1-5; there is no DNA to check the TCRdb D call of TRBD1. The CDR3 is 14 amino acids. The germline V gene encodes CDR1 SGHTA and CDR2 FQGNSA. This CDR3 reads CASSLEGGIQPQHF.

The V call is TRBV20-1, the J call TRBJ1-2. CDR1 is DFQATT and CDR2 is SNEGSKA in the germline V gene (reference sequence). This CDR3 has 15 amino acids. CDR3 protein: CSARVSGSRIYGYTF.

This CDR3 reads CASSLDGGRYNEQFF. The rearrangement joins TRBV11-2 to TRBJ2-1; there is no DNA to check the TCRdb D call of TRBD2. Looked up from germline, CDR1 is SGHAT and CDR2 is FQNNGV. This CDR3 is built from 15 residues.

The gene calls are TRBV7-6 and TRBJ2-3. Per the germline V gene, CDR1 is SGHVS and CDR2 is FNYEAQ. The CDR3 runs to 16 residues. CDR3 in amino acids: CASSLATGFLEDTQYF.

The chain links TRBV6-5 to TRBJ1-6. This CDR3 contains 15 residues. Germline CDR1 MNHEY, CDR2 SVGAGI. CDR3 amino acids: CASSYGGVYNSPLHF.

V usage is TRBV5-1 and J usage is TRBJ2-3; the TCRdb D gene call, TRBD1, has no DNA to confirm it. Germline CDR1 is SGHRS and CDR2 is YFSETQ. The CDR3 is 15 amino acids. The CDR3 reads CASSWNRDIADTQYF.

The rearrangement uses TRBV3-1 and TRBJ2-1. This CDR3 has 16 residues. Per germline, CDR1 LGHDT and CDR2 YNNKEL (reference sequence). CDR3 sequence: CASSRLSRGSYNEQFF.

The J gene is TRBJ2-3, the V gene TRBV20-1. The length of the CDR3 is 12 residues. Germline CDR1 DFQATT, CDR2 SNEGSKA (reference sequence). The CDR3 loop reads CSASRSPDTQYF.

The chain couples TRBV11-1 to TRBJ2-2; TCRdb reports TRBD2, a call that lacks DNA to check it against. The CDR3 consists of 18 residues. Germline V CDR1 and CDR2: SGHAT, FQDESV (reference sequence). This CDR3 reads CASSSGYRDSMNTGELFF.

The chain recombines TRBV5-1 with TRBJ2-2; TCRdb designates TRBD2, a call that cannot be tested without DNA. Germline V gene data show CDR1 as SGHRS and CDR2 as YFSETQ. There are 15 residues in the CDR3. The CDR3 sequence is CASSFPSGGTGELFF.

The rearrangement uses TRBV5-1 and TRBJ1-1. The CDR3 is made up of 13 amino acids. Germline V CDR1 and CDR2: SGHRS, YFSETQ. The chain's CDR3 is CASSLEDVAEAFF.

The chain employs TRBV29-1 and TRBJ1-2; as DNA is missing, the TRBD1 call by TCRdb cannot be tested. CDR3 length: 13 amino acids. The germline gives CDR1 SQVTM, CDR2 ANQGSEA. CDR3: CSVEGQGLSGYTF.

This chain connects TRBV5-1 to TRBJ2-3; the TRBD2 assignment by TCRdb is unverifiable without DNA. The CDR3 has 14 residues. Per the germline V gene, CDR1 is SGHRS and CDR2 is YFSETQ. This chain's CDR3 is CAISTSGRPDTQYF. Complete variable domain (other parts from reference TRBV5-1 and TRBJ2-3): KAGVTQTPRYLIKTRGQQVTLSCSPISGHRSVSWYQQTPGQGLQFLFEYFSETQRNKGNFPGRFSGRQFSNSRSEMNVSTLELGDSALYLCAISTSGRPDTQYFGPGTRLTVL.

The rearrangement uses TRBV6-2 or TRBV6-3 and TRBJ1-4. This CDR3 is 15 amino acids long. Germline V gene data show CDR1 as MNHEY and CDR2 as SVGEGT. CDR3 amino acids: CASREDWKTNEKLFF.